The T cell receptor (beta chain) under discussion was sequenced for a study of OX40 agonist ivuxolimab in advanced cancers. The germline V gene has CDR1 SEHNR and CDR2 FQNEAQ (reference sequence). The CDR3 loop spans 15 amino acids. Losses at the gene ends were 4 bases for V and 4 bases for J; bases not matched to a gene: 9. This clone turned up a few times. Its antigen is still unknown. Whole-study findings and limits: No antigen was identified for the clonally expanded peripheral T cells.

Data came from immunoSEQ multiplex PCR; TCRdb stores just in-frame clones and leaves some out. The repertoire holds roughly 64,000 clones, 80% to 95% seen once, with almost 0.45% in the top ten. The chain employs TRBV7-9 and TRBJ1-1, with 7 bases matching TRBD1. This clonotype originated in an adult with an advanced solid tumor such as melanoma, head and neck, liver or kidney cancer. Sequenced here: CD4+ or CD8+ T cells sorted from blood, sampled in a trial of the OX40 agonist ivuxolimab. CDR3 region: CASSYSGAGGTEAFF. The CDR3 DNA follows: TGTGCCAGCAGCTACAGTGGGGCAGGGGGCACTGAAGCTTTCTTT.